In this sample, the clone carrying this T cell receptor beta chain turned up a few times. Its antigen remains unidentified. These data are taken from a study of beta chain features in type 1 diabetes. Regarding the study as a whole: Shorter TCRB CDR3s, moderately but significantly so, marked every one of the four CD4+ subsets in Type 1 diabetes patients. Possible PCR preference for shorter templates applied equally to patients and controls.

Expressed TCRB transcripts were sequenced because the isolated RNA had all been reverse transcribed beforehand. Method: immunoSEQ multiplex PCR; TCRdb's copy keeps in-frame clones and lacks some. The sample carries 95,000 to 150,000 clones, around 17% recorded once. The germline V gene encodes CDR1 GTSNPN and CDR2 SVGIG (reference sequence). This CDR3 region has 14 residues. Trimming at V came to 4 bases and at J to 4 bases, leaving 9 bases not matched to a gene. The source is a man aged 25-45 years with type 1 diabetes. The chain recombines TRBV30 with TRBJ1-2; 7 bases map to TRBD1. The sample taken for sequencing was central memory CD4+ T cells from blood. The chain's CDR3 is CAWNRDSPSYGYTF. The CDR3 DNA reads as TGTGCCTGGAATCGGGACAGTCCGTCCTATGGCTACACCTTC.